The 18 T cell receptor beta chains below come from one sample, sequenced in a study of T-cell memory formation after mild COVID-19. TCRdb recomputed calls from the 5' RACE reads with MiXCR, one row per CDR3 protein. The sample lists fewer than 150,000 distinct CDR3 sequences, 15% to 20% occurring once. The sequenced sample was PBMCs or a T cell subset sorted from them (not recorded which). These receptors were collected from a man younger than 35 who had mild COVID-19 (a few samples of this study predate the infection). Cell type and time point are not known.

This clonotype appeared a few times. The V call is TRBV7-9, the J call TRBJ1-2; D uncertain. The CDR3 runs to 12 residues. Trimming shortened V by 5 bases and J by 6 bases, and 10 bases separated the two germline ends. Germline V lookup: CDR1 SEHNR, CDR2 FQNEAQ (reference sequence). CDR3 DNA: TGTGCCAGCAGCCCACGCGTCGATGGCTACACCTTC. The encoded protein is CASSPRVDGYTF.

The sample holds a few counts of this clonotype. V is TRBV7-2 and J is TRBJ2-5, with D possibly called TRBD1 or TRBD2 (6 bases each). The CDR3 extends over 14 amino acids. Trimming removed 0 bases at V and 6 bases at J, with 11 bases between. Looked up from germline, CDR1 is SGHTA and CDR2 is FQGNSA. This CDR3 is CASSLADGGKTQYF. Here the CDR3 DNA reads TGTGCCAGCAGCTTAGCGGACGGGGGCAAGACCCAGTACTTC.

The chain has TRBV12-3 or TRBV12-4 and TRBJ1-1; 9 positions agree with TRBD1. Germline trimming cut 7 bases from V and 5 bases from J; bases unmatched to any gene: 5. The CDR3 length is 13 residues. The chain's CDR3 is CASTTTGGTEAFF. For the CDR3, the DNA is TGTGCCAGCACGACGACAGGGGGAACTGAAGCTTTCTTT.

In its sample, this clonotype was seen a few times. The chain combines TRBV3-1 with TRBJ2-2; 7 bases fit TRBD2. The CDR3 contains 15 residues. V lost 4 bases, J lost 3 bases, and 5 bases stayed unmatched. Germline CDR1 reads LGHDT; CDR2 reads YNNKEL (reference sequence). The CDR3 coding sequence is TGTGCCAGCAGCCTGGGACTATCCTACACCGGGGAGCTGTTTTTT. Protein: CASSLGLSYTGELFF.

This clonotype has at least ten counts. The chain combines TRBV7-9 with TRBJ2-3, with D hard to call. Trimming took off 1 base at V and 0 bases at J, with 11 bases between the two ends. The CDR3 runs to 16 residues. Germline assignment: CDR1 SEHNR and CDR2 FQNEAQ (reference sequence). CDR3 nucleotide sequence: TGTGCCAGCAGCTTAGTCCCGGGTCAGAGCACAGATACGCAGTATTTT. It translates to CASSLVPGQSTDTQYF.

The rearrangement links TRBV5-1 to TRBJ2-2; either TRBD1 or TRBD2 may fit D (5 bases each). The CDR3 length is 18 residues. Germline CDR1 is SGHRS and CDR2 is YFSETQ. Trimming removed 0 bases at V and 2 bases at J, with 17 bases between. The DNA for the CDR3 is TGCGCCAGCAGCTTGGCCGATATGGGACGGAGAAACACCGGGGAGCTGTTTTTT. This encodes CASSLADMGRRNTGELFF.

The chain combines TRBV12-3 or TRBV12-4 with TRBJ1-2, with D maybe TRBD1 (5 bases). The CDR3 sequence is 16 residues long. The V gene lost 6 bases and the J gene lost 8 bases, with 25 bases spanning the gap. The CDR3 DNA follows: TGTGCCAGCAGCCCCACTCCGGGACCTGTTCTCCTGGGCTACACCTTC. This translates into CASSPTPGPVLLGYTF.

This clonotype appeared a few times. The V gene is TRBV5-1, the J gene TRBJ2-3, with D perhaps TRBD1 (6 bases). The CDR3 sequence is 13 residues long. V lost 1 base and J 6 bases, leaving 9 bases between the germline ends. Germline values: CDR1 SGHRS, CDR2 YFSETQ. In DNA form, the CDR3 reads TGCGCCAGCAGCTTGCCAGGGGAGGATACGCAGTATTTT. Protein sequence: CASSLPGEDTQYF.

This clonotype was observed many times. The chain links TRBV12-3 or TRBV12-4 to TRBJ1-5, with D maybe TRBD1 (6 bases). This CDR3 contains 13 residues. V shed 6 bases and J shed 5 bases, with 11 bases lying between them. CDR3 sequence (DNA): TGTGCCAGCAGGGTGGGGGCGGATCAGCCCCAGCATTTT. Residues: CASRVGADQPQHF.

The V gene is TRBV6-5, the J gene TRBJ2-7; perhaps TRBD2 as D (5 bases). There are 15 residues in the CDR3. The V end lost 5 bases, the J end lost 0 bases, and 14 bases lay between the germline ends. Germline V CDR1 and CDR2: MNHEY, SVGAGI. The CDR3 sequence is CASSELGESSYEQYF. The CDR3 nucleotides read TGTGCCAGCAGTGAACTAGGCGAGAGCTCCTACGAGCAGTACTTC.

This clonotype has more than one count but fewer than ten. The V and J genes are TRBV28 and TRBJ1-1; 7 positions match TRBD1. CDR1 and CDR2 (germline): MDHEN, SYDVKM. CDR3 length: 14 amino acids. The junction had 8 bases not matched to a gene; V was cut back by 3 bases and J by 7 bases. The CDR3 sequence: CASSLGPGGVEAFF. CDR3 nucleotide sequence: TGTGCCAGCAGTTTGGGACCAGGGGGAGTTGAAGCTTTCTTT.

CDR3 DNA sequence: TGTGCCAGCAGCGGGCAGAACTATGGCTACACCTTC. Its protein product is CASSGQNYGYTF. The rearrangement links TRBV7-8 to TRBJ1-2; D gene uncertain. Germline V gene lookup returns CDR1 SGHVS and CDR2 FQNEAQ. V dropped 5 bases and J dropped 2 bases, with 6 bases sitting between them. The CDR3 totals 12 residues. The full variable domain, its missing parts supplied by reference TRBV7-8 and TRBJ1-2, is GAGVSQSPRYKVAKRGQDVALRCDPISGHVSLFWYQQALGQGPEFLTYFQNEAQLDKSGLPSDRFFAERPEGSVSTLKIQRTQQEDSAVYLCASSGQNYGYTFGSGTRLTVV.

This clonotype was recorded many times. The V and J genes are TRBV3-1 and TRBJ2-4; D is perhaps TRBD1 (5 bases). The CDR3 contains 13 residues. V lost 0 bases to trimming and J lost 7 bases, with 7 bases between them. The germline V gene encodes CDR1 LGHDT and CDR2 YNNKEL (reference sequence). The DNA for the CDR3 is TGTGCCAGCAGCCAAGATTCAGGGAACATTCAGTACTTC. It codes for CASSQDSGNIQYF.

The chain links TRBV7-9 to TRBJ2-7, with D tentatively TRBD1 or TRBD2 (5 bases each). The V end was cut by 5 bases, the J end by 2 bases, with 13 bases between. Germline assignment: CDR1 SEHNR and CDR2 FQNEAQ (reference sequence). The CDR3 totals 14 residues. The CDR3 DNA reads as TGTGCCAGCAGCCTCGGGACCAAACCCTACGAGCAGTACGTC. As protein: CASSLGTKPYEQYV.

This clonotype was seen many times. V usage is TRBV7-2 and J usage is TRBJ2-1, with D uncertain. The CDR3 consists of 11 residues. Trimming stripped 5 bases from V and 6 bases from J, with 5 bases between. Germline V gives CDR1 SGHTA, CDR2 FQGNSA. The CDR3 protein is CASSPANEQFF. As DNA, the CDR3 is TGTGCCAGCAGCCCCGCCAATGAGCAGTTCTTC.

This clonotype was detected a few times. This rearrangement joins TRBV7-2 to TRBJ1-3; D is undetermined. The CDR3 has 19 amino acids. Germline CDR1 SGHTA, CDR2 FQGNSA. Trimming cost V 2 bases and J 0 bases, with 20 bases left between them. In DNA form, the CDR3 reads TGTGCCAGCAGCTTAATCTTTCCCCCTCGTGCAATCTCTGGAAACACCATATATTTT. As protein: CASSLIFPPRAISGNTIYF.

This clonotype was found a few times. The chain is built from TRBV5-1 and TRBJ2-2; D ambiguous. Germline V gene sequence: CDR1 SGHRS, CDR2 YFSETQ. Between the trimmed V and J ends, which lost 7 bases and 4 bases, there was a span of 11 bases. There are 13 residues in the CDR3. CDR3 coding DNA: TGCGCCAGCCGGCAGGACCTCACCGGGGAGCTGTTTTTT. This translates into CASRQDLTGELFF.

Of note for this clonotype: Germline and junction disagree at one end, which may indicate a read error. The gene calls are TRBV6-5 and TRBJ1-5, with D possibly matching TRBD1 (6 bases). The CDR3 has 13 residues. CDR1 and CDR2 (germline): MNHEY, SVGAGI. CDR3 in DNA: TGTGCCAGCAGGTACAGGGTGAATCACCCCCAGCATTTT. Residues: CASRYRVNHPQHF.